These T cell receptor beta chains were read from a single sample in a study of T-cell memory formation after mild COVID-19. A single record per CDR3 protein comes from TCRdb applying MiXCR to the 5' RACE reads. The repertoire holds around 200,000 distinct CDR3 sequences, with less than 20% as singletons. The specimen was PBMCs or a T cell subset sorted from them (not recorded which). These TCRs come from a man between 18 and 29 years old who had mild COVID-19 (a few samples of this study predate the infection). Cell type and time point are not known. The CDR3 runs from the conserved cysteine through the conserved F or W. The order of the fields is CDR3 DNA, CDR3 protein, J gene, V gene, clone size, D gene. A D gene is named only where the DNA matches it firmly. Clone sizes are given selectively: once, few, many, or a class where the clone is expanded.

cdr3_nt: TGTGCCATCAGTGCCCCGGATCAGGGGAACTATGGCTACACCTTC
cdr3_aa: CAISAPDQGNYGYTF
j_call: TRBJ1-2
v_call: TRBV10-3
clone_size: .
d_call: .

cdr3_nt: TGTGCCAGCACCTTTTCGGGGGGAAGGGGTGAAGCTTTCTTT
cdr3_aa: CASTFSGGRGEAFF
j_call: TRBJ1-1
v_call: TRBV6-2/TRBV6-3
clone_size: .
d_call: .

cdr3_nt: TGCGCCAGCAGCCAAGTCGTCCGGGACAGAAAAAACATTCAGTACTTC
cdr3_aa: CASSQVVRDRKNIQYF
j_call: TRBJ2-4
v_call: TRBV4-1
clone_size: few
d_call: TRBD1

cdr3_nt: TGTGCCAGCAGGAAATCCAACACCGGGGAGCTGTTTTTT
cdr3_aa: CASRKSNTGELFF
j_call: TRBJ2-2
v_call: TRBV6-2/TRBV6-3
clone_size: .
d_call: .

cdr3_nt: TGTGCCAGCAGCTTATACGGGGGGGCAGGGAATGAGCAGTTCTTC
cdr3_aa: CASSLYGGAGNEQFF
j_call: TRBJ2-1
v_call: TRBV7-3
clone_size: many
d_call: TRBD2

cdr3_nt: TGCGCCAGCAGCTTGGCACCCCCCGGAGTGGAGACCCAGTACTTC
cdr3_aa: CASSLAPPGVETQYF
j_call: TRBJ2-5
v_call: TRBV5-1
clone_size: few
d_call: .

cdr3_nt: TGCAGCGTTGAAGATCCCATTCAAGAGACCCAGTACTTC
cdr3_aa: CSVEDPIQETQYF
j_call: TRBJ2-5
v_call: TRBV29-1
clone_size: .
d_call: .

cdr3_nt: TGTGCCAGCAGTCCGCGTAAGGCCCCGACCTACGAGCAGTACTTC
cdr3_aa: CASSPRKAPTYEQYF
j_call: TRBJ2-7
v_call: TRBV27
clone_size: once
d_call: .

cdr3_nt: TGTGCCAGCAGTTCTTACTCTCCGGGGGGCTACACCTTC
cdr3_aa: CASSSYSPGGYTF
j_call: TRBJ1-2
v_call: TRBV27
clone_size: .
d_call: .

cdr3_nt: TGTGCCAGCAGCCCCGTGAGTAGGGATGAGCAGTTCTTC
cdr3_aa: CASSPVSRDEQFF
j_call: TRBJ2-1
v_call: TRBV7-3
clone_size: .
d_call: .

cdr3_nt: TGTGCCTGGAGGGCCCCAGGGTCGGAGTATTCGGCTGAAGCTTTCTTT
cdr3_aa: CAWRAPGSEYSAEAFF
j_call: TRBJ1-1
v_call: TRBV30
clone_size: .
d_call: .